One and the same sample provided the 24 T cell receptor beta chains below, sequenced in a study of blood T cell repertoires in COVID-19. Method: immunoSEQ multiplex PCR; TCRdb's copy keeps in-frame clones and lacks some. Of about 49,000 clones in the sample, over 80% were seen once. The sequenced sample consisted of peripheral blood. These receptors all come from a man aged 45-65 years with acute or convalescent COVID-19.

The V gene is TRBV7-9, the J gene TRBJ2-2; tentative D call: TRBD1 (6 bases). V lost 6 bases and J 6 bases, leaving 11 bases between the germline ends. CDR3 size: 13 residues. Germline V gene sequence: CDR1 SEHNR, CDR2 FQNEAQ (reference sequence). The CDR3 loop reads CASSFRGPGELFF. Written as DNA, the CDR3 is TGTGCCAGCAGTTTCAGGGGTCCCGGGGAGCTGTTTTTT.

This clone was seen only a few times. The chain couples TRBV6-6 to TRBJ2-2; 10 bases match TRBD2. The V and J ends lost 5 bases and 3 bases, in that order; junction bases with no gene match: 3. The CDR3 covers 15 residues. In germline, CDR1 is MNHNY, CDR2 SVGAGI (reference sequence). CDR3 coding DNA: TGTGCCAGCAGTAAACTAGCGGGGTACACCGGGGAGCTGTTTTTT. It yields the protein CASSKLAGYTGELFF.

The chain joins TRBV7-9 to TRBJ1-2, with a weak D call TRBD1 (5 bases). CDR3 size: 15 residues. With 3 bases removed from V and 4 bases from J, the gap between germline ends came to 15 bases. CDR1 and CDR2 (germline): SEHNR, FQNEAQ (reference sequence). This chain's CDR3 is CASSFGAGPSYGYTF. The DNA for the CDR3 is TGTGCCAGCAGCTTTGGGGCAGGACCTTCCTATGGCTACACCTTC.

The J gene is TRBJ2-1, the V gene TRBV11-2; D may be TRBD2 (5 bases). There are 16 residues in the CDR3. Germline assignment: CDR1 SGHAT and CDR2 FQNNGV. Trimming took off 1 base at V and 9 bases at J, with 19 bases between the two ends. CDR3 sequence (DNA): TGTGCCAGCAGCTTAGGTGTTTTTGAAGCGGCCGGTGAGCAGTTCTTC. Amino acids: CASSLGVFEAAGEQFF.

J is TRBJ2-3 and V is TRBV5-1, with D maybe TRBD2 (5 bases). The CDR3 spans 16 residues. Germline V gives CDR1 SGHRS, CDR2 YFSETQ. V lost 7 bases to trimming and J lost 3 bases, with 21 bases between them. DNA of the CDR3: TGCGCCAGCCGGGCTGAGGGTAGCCAGAGGACAGATACGCAGTATTTT. It codes for CASRAEGSQRTDTQYF.

V is TRBV2 and J is TRBJ2-1; TRBD1 might be the D (5 bases). The CDR3 spans 13 residues. CDR1 and CDR2 (germline): SNHLY, FYNNEI. Trimming took 9 bases from V and 0 from J, leaving 9 bases between them. The CDR3 here is CASQGSSYNEQFF. As DNA, the CDR3 is TGTGCCAGTCAGGGTAGCTCCTACAATGAGCAGTTCTTC.

The chain recombines TRBV5-4 with TRBJ2-3; D is possibly TRBD1 (6 bases). The CDR3 has 16 residues. Germline CDR1 and CDR2: SGHNT and YYREEE (reference sequence). Trimming took off 4 bases at V and 4 bases at J, with 19 bases between the two ends. As DNA, the CDR3 is TGTGCCAGCAGCCCCTCTAGACAGGTTGGGGCAGATACGCAGTATTTT. This encodes CASSPSRQVGADTQYF. The full variable domain, rest sourced from reference TRBV5-4 and TRBJ2-3, is ETGVTQSPTHLIKTRGQQVTLRCSSQSGHNTVSWYQQALGQGPQFIFQYYREEENGRGNFPPRFSGLQFPNYSSELNVNALELDDSALYLCASSPSRQVGADTQYFGPGTRLTVL.

The chain uses TRBV11-2 and TRBJ1-2, with D maybe TRBD1 (5 bases). Germline V gives CDR1 SGHAT, CDR2 FQNNGV. CDR3 length: 18 amino acids. Trimming pared 1 base from V and 2 bases from J, leaving 20 bases between. As DNA, the CDR3 is TGTGCCAGCAGCTTAGCATACACCGCCAGGGACTCCAACTATGGCTACACCTTC. Its translation is CASSLAYTARDSNYGYTF.

V is TRBV27 and J is TRBJ1-6, with D hard to call. The CDR3 has 15 amino acids. V shed 0 bases and J shed 10 bases, with 13 bases lying between them. Per germline, CDR1 MNHEY and CDR2 SMNVEV (reference sequence). The CDR3 bases are TGTGCCAGCAGTTTATCAGGCGGGTTAAGCTCACCCCTCCACTTT. It translates to CASSLSGGLSSPLHF.

The genes are TRBV28 and TRBJ1-3; D gene ambiguous. The V end was cut by 7 bases, the J end by 3 bases, with 7 bases between. Germline V gives CDR1 MDHEN, CDR2 SYDVKM. The CDR3 length is 12 residues. The CDR3 protein is CASNSIGNTIYF. For the CDR3, the DNA is TGTGCCAGCAATTCAATTGGAAACACCATATATTTT. The full variable domain, rest sourced from reference TRBV28 and TRBJ1-3, is DVKVTQSSRYLVKRTGEKVFLECVQDMDHENMFWYRQDPGLGLRLIYFSYDVKMKEKGDIPEGYSVSREKKERFSLILESASTNQTSMYLCASNSIGNTIYFGEGSWLTVV.

This chain connects TRBV25-1 to TRBJ2-1; perhaps TRBD2 as D (5 bases). The CDR3 contains 13 residues. V lost 4 bases, J lost 8 bases, and 12 bases lay in between. Germline V gene lookup returns CDR1 MGHDK and CDR2 SYGVNS. The CDR3 DNA reads TGTGCCAGCAGTGCTCGAGGGAGAGATGAGCAGTTCTTC. Its translation: CASSARGRDEQFF.

V and J are TRBV7-9 and TRBJ2-2; 7 bases line up with TRBD2. Germline V gives CDR1 SEHNR, CDR2 FQNEAQ (reference sequence). J gave up 10 bases and V 5 bases, and 22 bases lay outside the gene matches. The CDR3 is 18 residues long. This CDR3 reads CASSTAVVGSGKSEELFF. The CDR3 DNA follows: TGTGCCAGCAGCACGGCAGTGGTGGGGAGCGGGAAGAGTGAGGAGCTGTTTTTT.

The rearrangement uses TRBV7-9 and TRBJ1-4, with 7 bases matching TRBD1. The CDR3 has 15 residues. Germline V gene sequence: CDR1 SEHNR, CDR2 FQNEAQ (reference sequence). With V trimmed by 0 bases and J by 3 bases, 1 base remained unmatched. CDR3 region: CASSLAQGPNEKLFF. The CDR3 DNA reads TGTGCCAGCAGCTTAGCACAGGGGCCTAATGAAAAACTGTTTTTT.

The CDR3, as DNA: TGTGCCAGCAGCCGCAGGACTAGCGGGGGGGTGGGAACAGATACGCAGTATTTT. It codes for CASSRRTSGGVGTDTQYF. The chain recombines TRBV11-3 with TRBJ2-3, with TRBD2 matching 15 bases. J lost 3 bases, V lost 5 bases, and 9 bases had no gene match. The CDR3 sequence is 18 residues long. Per the germline V gene, CDR1 is SGHNT and CDR2 is YENEEA.

This chain links TRBV7-2 with TRBJ1-5; D gene uncertain. This CDR3 has 13 amino acids. Germline V gene data show CDR1 as SGHTA and CDR2 as FQGNSA. V dropped 4 bases and J dropped 2 bases, with 6 bases sitting between them. CDR3 sequence: CASSSRGNQPQHF. For the CDR3, the DNA is TGTGCCAGCAGCTCCCGGGGCAATCAGCCCCAGCATTTT.

This rearrangement joins TRBV6-6 to TRBJ1-6, with 7 bases identical to TRBD1. Per germline, CDR1 MNHNY and CDR2 SVGAGI (reference sequence). The CDR3 runs to 14 residues. The V segment lost 7 bases and the J segment 8 bases; nucleotides outside the gene matches: 8. The CDR3 DNA reads as TGTGCCAGCATCGATAGGGGGCTTTATTCACCCCTCCACTTT. Protein product: CASIDRGLYSPLHF.

As DNA, the CDR3 is TGTGCCAGCAGTCCCCGGACAGGGGGAAATACCGGGGAGCTGTTTTTT. Translated: CASSPRTGGNTGELFF. The genes are TRBV28 and TRBJ2-2, with TRBD1 matching 10 bases. This CDR3 is built from 16 residues. Looked up from germline, CDR1 is MDHEN and CDR2 is SYDVKM. V lost 5 bases to trimming and J lost 5 bases; unmatched junction nucleotides: 8.

This clone was observed a handful of times. The chain uses TRBV24-1 and TRBJ1-2; 10 bases line up with TRBD1. This CDR3 region has 14 residues. Germline CDR1 reads KGHDR; CDR2 reads SFDVKD. V shed 4 bases and J 8 bases; nucleotides not matched to a gene: 6. Here the CDR3 reads CATSEPWDRGGYTF. As DNA, the CDR3 is TGTGCCACCAGTGAACCCTGGGACAGGGGCGGCTACACCTTC.

The chain has TRBV6-2 or TRBV6-3 and TRBJ1-2; maybe TRBD1 (6 bases). Between the trimmed V and J ends, which lost 5 bases and 8 bases, there was a span of 15 bases. CDR3 length equals 13 residues. Germline loops: CDR1 MNHEY, CDR2 SVGEGT. The CDR3 loop reads CASSTGDNSGYTF. CDR3 coding DNA: TGTGCCAGCAGTACCGGGGACAATAGCGGCTACACCTTC.

V gene TRBV30 combines with J gene TRBJ1-2; D is unclear. The V gene lost 0 bases and the J gene lost 5 bases, with 10 bases spanning the gap. The CDR3 totals 13 residues. Germline CDR1 and CDR2: GTSNPN and SVGIG (reference sequence). The DNA of the CDR3 is TGTGCCTGGAGTGTACTGAGGGAGTATGGCTACACCTTC. Translation: CAWSVLREYGYTF.

This CDR3 reads CASSQDVYGYTF. The DNA for the CDR3 is TGTGCCAGCAGCCAAGACGTCTATGGCTACACCTTC. The chain links TRBV4-2 to TRBJ1-2; D not certain. Per germline, CDR1 LGHNA and CDR2 YNFKEQ. The CDR3 length is 12 residues. Trimming shortened V by 0 bases and J by 4 bases, and 3 bases separated the two germline ends.

The rearrangement links TRBV6-2 or TRBV6-3 to TRBJ2-1, with a tentative D call TRBD2 (5 bases). Looked up from germline, CDR1 is MNHEY and CDR2 is SVGEGT. This CDR3 has 14 amino acids. V was clipped by 0 bases and J by 6 bases, with 9 bases between them. DNA of the CDR3: TGTGCCAGCAGTTACTCGAAGGAGGTCAATGAGCAGTTCTTC. Its translation is CASSYSKEVNEQFF.

The rearrangement links TRBV3-1 (or the pseudogene TRBV3-2) to TRBJ2-7, with 8 nucleotides matching TRBD2. CDR3 size: 16 residues. With V trimmed by 2 bases and J by 3 bases, 9 bases remained unmatched. The V gene's germline CDR1 is LGHDT and CDR2 YNNKEL (reference sequence). Here the CDR3 DNA reads TGTGCCAGCAGCCAACTCCGGGTAGCGGGGATCTACGAGCAGTACTTC. It specifies CASSQLRVAGIYEQYF.

This rearrangement joins TRBV7-9 to TRBJ2-1; TRBD2 agrees at 13 bases. The J segment lost 9 bases and the V segment lost 5 bases, leaving 10 bases of the junction unmatched. Germline loops: CDR1 SEHNR, CDR2 FQNEAQ (reference sequence). The CDR3 is 16 amino acids. CDR3 region: CASSPTGLAGMGEQFF. Here the CDR3 DNA reads TGTGCCAGCAGCCCCACGGGACTAGCGGGAATGGGTGAGCAGTTCTTC.